The 23 T cell receptor beta chains below all came from one sample that was sequenced in a study of regulatory T cells. Whole-study results and caveats: Hydrophobic residues at CDR3 positions 6 and 7 were enriched in conventional CD4+ T cells of CD3G-deficient patients.

The PCR used 52 TRBV and 13 TRBJ primers. Using immunoSEQ multiplex PCR, the repertoire was profiled, and TCRdb retains in-frame clones only, with some absent. The profile shows about 32,000 clones, around 91% of them singletons. These TCRs' antigens remain unknown. Sequenced sample: conventional CD4+ T cells sorted from blood. These receptors all come from a person between 18 and 30 years old with CD3G deficiency.

V usage is TRBV6-1 and J usage is TRBJ1-1, with D unresolved. The V gene lost 4 bases and the J gene lost 1 base, with 10 bases spanning the gap. Germline CDR1 reads MNHNS; CDR2 reads SASEGT. The CDR3 extends over 14 amino acids. CDR3 region: CASSGMKKNTEAFF. CDR3 nucleotides: TGTGCCAGCAGTGGTATGAAGAAGAACACTGAAGCTTTCTTT.

The chain couples TRBV27 to TRBJ2-1, with 12 positions matching TRBD2. Germline CDR1 is MNHEY and CDR2 is SMNVEV (reference sequence). This CDR3 is 16 amino acids long. The ends lost 5 bases at V and 9 bases at J; junction bases unmatched: 11. For the CDR3, the DNA is TGTGCCAGCAGTCCCCTAGCGGGAGGGGGGGGGAGTGAGCAGTTCTTC. It yields the protein CASSPLAGGGGSEQFF.

The rearrangement joins TRBV28 to TRBJ2-7; 8 bases are a match to TRBD2. V was pared by 5 bases and J by 3 bases, with 18 bases of the junction left unmatched. CDR3 size: 18 residues. Germline CDR1 and CDR2: MDHEN and SYDVKM. In DNA form, the CDR3 reads TGTGCCAGCAGTCCCCAGCGAAGGACTAGCCCTTATCACTACGAGCAGTACTTC. It encodes CASSPQRRTSPYHYEQYF.

The chain couples TRBV11-2 to TRBJ2-7; D remains ambiguous. The CDR3 has 13 residues. Trimming stripped 1 base from V and 1 base from J, with 5 bases between. Germline V CDR1 and CDR2: SGHAT, FQNNGV. The CDR3 loop is CASSLGYSYEQYF. The DNA of the CDR3 is TGTGCCAGCAGCTTAGGCTATTCCTACGAGCAGTACTTC.

The chain links TRBV5-1 to TRBJ2-3, with D perhaps TRBD1 (5 bases). The CDR3 extends over 15 amino acids. Trimming took 4 bases from V and 5 from J, leaving 17 bases between them. CDR1 and CDR2 (germline): SGHRS, YFSETQ. The CDR3 protein is CASSQEGQGLDTQYF. In nucleotides, the CDR3 is TGCGCCAGCAGCCAGGAAGGGCAGGGTTTAGATACGCAGTATTTT.

The gene calls are TRBV27 and TRBJ2-3; 7 nucleotides line up with TRBD2. The germline V gene encodes CDR1 MNHEY and CDR2 SMNVEV (reference sequence). V lost 6 bases and J lost 1; bases outside the gene matches: 4. This CDR3 is built from 14 residues. The CDR3 DNA reads as TGTGCCAGCAGCAAGCGGGGAGGCACAGATACGCAGTATTTT. It specifies CASSKRGGTDTQYF.

The chain links TRBV5-1 to TRBJ2-5; weak D call: TRBD2 (6 bases). Trimming pared 2 bases from V and 2 bases from J, leaving 16 bases between. The germline gives CDR1 SGHRS, CDR2 YFSETQ. The CDR3 length is 16 residues. The CDR3 nucleotides are TGCGCCAGCAGCTTTGGGGGGTCGTTTATGCAAGAGACCCAGTACTTC. Amino acid sequence: CASSFGGSFMQETQYF. The full variable domain, completed using reference TRBV5-1 and TRBJ2-5, is KAGVTQTPRYLIKTRGQQVTLSCSPISGHRSVSWYQQTPGQGLQFLFEYFSETQRNKGNFPGRFSGRQFSNSRSEMNVSTLELGDSALYLCASSFGGSFMQETQYFGPGTRLLVL.

The V and J genes are TRBV7-9 and TRBJ2-1, with 11 positions matching TRBD1. Germline V gene lookup returns CDR1 SEHNR and CDR2 FQNEAQ (reference sequence). The CDR3 length is 14 residues. V lost 4 bases to trimming and J lost 8 bases; unmatched junction nucleotides: 4. The DNA for the CDR3 is TGTGCCAGCAGCTCCGGGACAGGGGGAGATGAGCAGTTCTTC. As protein: CASSSGTGGDEQFF.

This chain uses TRBV21-1 with TRBJ2-5; TRBD2, the table's D call, lacks a check against the DNA. TRBV21-1 is given as a pseudogene. This CDR3 has 13 amino acids. The CDR3 DNA is TGTGCCAGCACCTCTGATCAGAGGGAGACCCAGTACTTC. Its translation is CASTSDQRETQYF.

The chain couples TRBV28 to TRBJ2-7; D is ambiguous. The length of the CDR3 is 14 residues. Germline V gene lookup returns CDR1 MDHEN and CDR2 SYDVKM. The V end lost 4 bases, the J end lost 4 bases, and 14 bases lay between the germline ends. The CDR3 bases are TGTGCCAGCAGTTCCTTTGAAGTGTCTTACGAGCAGTACTTC. The encoded protein is CASSSFEVSYEQYF.

In regard to this clone: Mismatch with germline at one junction end may stem from a read error. The same CDR3 arises from other DNA sequences in this sample as well. The V and J genes are TRBV7-8 and TRBJ2-7, with TRBD1 matching 8 bases. CDR1 and CDR2 (germline): SGHVS, FQNEAQ. This CDR3 has 15 residues. The CDR3 DNA sequence: TGCGCCAGCAGCCTATTCAGGGGGCAGGGAGGCGAGCAGTACTTC. Translated: CASSLFRGQGGEQYF.

In this sample, this clone turned up a few times. The chain recombines TRBV7-8 with TRBJ1-5; D possibly corresponds to TRBD1 (5 bases). V was clipped by 3 bases and J by 7 bases, with 13 bases between them. The CDR3 is 14 residues long. Germline V gene sequence: CDR1 SGHVS, CDR2 FQNEAQ. The chain's CDR3 is CASSLGDQGQPQHF. The CDR3 region has the DNA TGTGCCAGCAGCTTGGGGGACCAGGGACAGCCCCAGCATTTT. The complete variable domain, with remaining parts taken from reference TRBV7-8 and TRBJ1-5, reads GAGVSQSPRYKVAKRGQDVALRCDPISGHVSLFWYQQALGQGPEFLTYFQNEAQLDKSGLPSDRFFAERPEGSVSTLKIQRTQQEDSAVYLCASSLGDQGQPQHFGDGTRLSIL.

The chain links TRBV6-1 to TRBJ2-7, with D perhaps TRBD2 (6 bases). Trimming cost V 8 bases and J 3 bases, with 11 bases left between them. The CDR3 is 12 residues long. Per germline, CDR1 MNHNS and CDR2 SASEGT. The CDR3 DNA follows: TGTGCCAGCGGGCGGGGATACTACGAGCAGTACTTC. Residues: CASGRGYYEQYF.

This chain links TRBV28 with TRBJ2-5, with 7 nucleotides matching TRBD2. This CDR3 has 14 residues. With 4 bases clipped from V and 4 bases from J, the junction kept 6 bases outside the gene matches. CDR1 MDHEN and CDR2 SYDVKM come from the germline V gene. CDR3 nucleotide sequence: TGTGCCAGCAGTTCAGTAGCGGGTAGAGAGACCCAGTACTTC. It yields the protein CASSSVAGRETQYF.

The V call is TRBV28, the J call TRBJ2-1; 13 positions match TRBD2. The germline gives CDR1 MDHEN, CDR2 SYDVKM. The V gene end was trimmed by 9 bases and the J gene end by 13 bases; junction bases not matched to a gene: 9. CDR3 length: 13 residues. CDR3 nucleotide sequence: TGTGCCAGTAGGGGACTAGCGGGAACCCCCCAGTTCTTC. It encodes CASRGLAGTPQFF.

The rearrangement links TRBV7-8 to TRBJ2-7, with TRBD2 identical over 8 bases. The V gene's germline CDR1 is SGHVS and CDR2 FQNEAQ. This CDR3 is built from 13 residues. The V segment lost 1 base and the J segment 6 bases; nucleotides outside the gene matches: 2. The CDR3 loop reads CASSLVLAGEQYF. The CDR3 nucleotides read TGTGCCAGCAGCTTAGTGCTAGCGGGCGAGCAGTACTTC.

DNA for the CDR3: TGTGCCAGCAGCTTAATGTTGCGCAGGGGTACCGCAGATACGCAGTATTTT. Translated: CASSLMLRRGTADTQYF. The J gene is TRBJ2-3, the V gene TRBV11-2; maybe TRBD1 (6 bases). V was clipped by 2 bases and J by 4 bases, with 19 bases between them. This CDR3 spans 17 amino acids. Germline-derived CDR1 and CDR2 are SGHAT and FQNNGV. The full variable domain, in which reference TRBV11-2 and TRBJ2-3 provide the parts outside the CDR3, is EAGVAQSPRYKIIEKRQSVAFWCNPISGHATLYWYQQILGQGPKLLIQFQNNGVVDDSQLPKDRFSAERLKGVDSTLKIQPAKLEDSAVYLCASSLMLRRGTADTQYFGPGTRLTVL.

The chain uses TRBV6-1 and TRBJ2-7; 9 bases line up with TRBD1. With 5 bases clipped from V and 6 bases from J, the junction kept 8 bases outside the gene matches. This CDR3 region has 14 residues. Germline loops: CDR1 MNHNS, CDR2 SASEGT. The CDR3 is CASSHMGQGGEQYF. CDR3 bases: TGTGCCAGCAGTCACATGGGACAGGGAGGCGAGCAGTACTTC.

The CDR3 DNA sequence: TGTGCCAGCACCACACAGAGGGGCAATGAGCAGTTCTTC. This translates into CASTTQRGNEQFF. The chain uses TRBV6-1 and TRBJ2-1, with D perhaps TRBD1 or TRBD2 (5 bases each). Trimming pared 7 bases from V and 6 bases from J, leaving 13 bases between. The CDR3 contains 13 residues. Germline V gene lookup returns CDR1 MNHNS and CDR2 SASEGT.

The J gene is TRBJ2-1, the V gene TRBV11-3; D perhaps matches TRBD1 (5 bases). CDR3 length equals 12 residues. Looked up from germline, CDR1 is SGHNT and CDR2 is YENEEA. Trimming stripped 5 bases from V and 8 bases from J, with 10 bases between. The CDR3 loop is CASSPQGDEQFF. The CDR3 DNA is TGTGCCAGCAGCCCCCAGGGTGATGAGCAGTTCTTC.

The chain carries TRBV6-6 and TRBJ1-2, with no clear D. Trimming left V 8 bases short and J 1 base short, with 8 bases between. This CDR3 is 12 amino acids long. Germline lookup yields CDR1 MNHNY and CDR2 SVGAGI (reference sequence). CDR3 amino acids: CASSEGNYGYTF. In nucleotides, the CDR3 is TGTGCCAGCTCTGAGGGTAACTATGGCTACACCTTC.

This rearrangement joins TRBV5-1 to TRBJ2-1; D gene ambiguous. Germline values: CDR1 SGHRS, CDR2 YFSETQ. The CDR3 covers 15 residues. With 4 bases removed from V and 9 bases from J, the gap between germline ends came to 20 bases. The CDR3 DNA sequence: TGCGCCAGCAGCCTAACGACCGGGTCAATTGGTGAGCAGTTCTTC. Protein sequence: CASSLTTGSIGEQFF. Together with reference TRBV5-1 and TRBJ2-1, the CDR3 gives the full variable domain: KAGVTQTPRYLIKTRGQQVTLSCSPISGHRSVSWYQQTPGQGLQFLFEYFSETQRNKGNFPGRFSGRQFSNSRSEMNVSTLELGDSALYLCASSLTTGSIGEQFFGPGTRLTVL.

The chain recombines TRBV6-6 with TRBJ2-7; D uncertain. This CDR3 comprises 11 residues. V was shortened by 6 bases and J by 6 bases, with 9 bases between the two germline ends. The germline V gene has CDR1 MNHNY and CDR2 SVGAGI (reference sequence). CDR3 loop: CASSSMGEQYF. The CDR3 DNA follows: TGTGCCAGCAGCAGTATGGGCGAGCAGTACTTC.